The clone carrying this T cell receptor (beta chain) was seen only a few times. The CDR3 covers 13 residues. Trimming pared 8 bases from V and 2 bases from J, leaving 10 bases between. Per germline, CDR1 MNHNS and CDR2 SASEGT. This sample is part of a study of T cells in Graves' hyperthyroidism and ophthalmopathy. Amplification of TCR beta CDR3 regions was performed using RNA transcripts as template. HTBI primers were the set used in a first-round RT-PCR of the TCR CDR3. TCRdb used MiXCR to reprocess the multiplex PCR reads, holding one entry per CDR3 protein. Among fewer than 550,000 distinct CDR3 sequences, around 22% were seen once, and the ten largest hold about 11%.

Sequenced material: blood. The sequence came from a woman in her 30s with Graves' ophthalmopathy. V is TRBV6-1 and J is TRBJ2-4; D is unresolved. This chain's CDR3 is CASGRLTKNIQYF. The CDR3 nucleotides read TGTGCCAGCGGCCGGTTAACCAAAAACATTCAGTACTTC.